Below, 30 T cell receptor beta chains from the same sample are listed, as sequenced in a study of blood T cell repertoires in COVID-19 (dated by TCRdb to the early 2020s). Libraries were made using the immunoSEQ multiplex PCR assay. Entries here come from immuneACCESS through TCRdb and include only in-frame sequences with V and J called. Some clones fail to appear in such tables; in the studies checked, an unresolved V gene covers under half of the shortfall, and the cause of the remainder is unknown. The sample data list some 300,000 clones, and 75% to 90% of these were observed just once. The ten largest make up 1.5% to 2% of the sample. Sequenced: PBMCs or T cells enriched from blood (not recorded which). These receptors originate from a woman in her 40s who had recovered from COVID-19.

The chain is built from TRBV5-1 and TRBJ2-5; a possible D gene is TRBD2 (5 bases). Per germline, CDR1 SGHRS and CDR2 YFSETQ. V gave up 5 bases and J gave up 4 bases, with 12 bases separating them. This CDR3 is 13 amino acids long. CDR3 bases: TGCGCCAGCAGGGTTTCGGGATCAGAGACCCAGTACTTC. It specifies CASRVSGSETQYF.

This clone was detected only once. This chain joins TRBV6-5 and TRBJ2-2, with D unresolved. Trimming took 3 bases from V and 3 from J, leaving 8 bases between them. Per the germline V gene, CDR1 is MNHEY and CDR2 is SVGAGI. The CDR3 has 14 residues. The CDR3 nucleotides are TGTGCCAGCAGTTATGAGCATCACACCGGGGAGCTGTTTTTT. Translation gives CASSYEHHTGELFF.

The genes are TRBV11-2 and TRBJ2-5; no firm D call. The CDR3 has 12 amino acids. Germline-derived CDR1 and CDR2 are SGHAT and FQNNGV. Trimming shortened V by 0 bases and J by 5 bases, and 4 bases separated the two germline ends. The DNA for the CDR3 is TGTGCCAGCAGCTTAGATCTTGAGACCCAGTACTTC. Its translation: CASSLDLETQYF.

The chain employs TRBV27 and TRBJ1-6; D is perhaps TRBD1 (6 bases). Germline V CDR1 and CDR2: MNHEY, SMNVEV (reference sequence). Trimming removed 4 bases at V and 4 bases at J, with 14 bases between. The CDR3 consists of 16 residues. The CDR3 loop is CASSSFDRMYNSPLHF. The CDR3 nucleotides are TGTGCCAGCAGTTCTTTCGACAGGATGTATAATTCACCCCTCCACTTT.

This chain joins TRBV19 and TRBJ2-7; 7 bases map to TRBD1. Germline trimming cut 1 base from V and 4 bases from J; bases unmatched to any gene: 10. Germline CDR1 LNHDA, CDR2 SQIVND (reference sequence). This CDR3 is 16 amino acids long. CDR3 sequence: CASSIAGTVVPYEQYF. CDR3 coding DNA: TGTGCCAGTAGTATAGCCGGGACAGTCGTGCCATACGAGCAGTACTTC.

This clone was counted between two and nine times. V is TRBV11-2 and J is TRBJ2-7; possible D gene TRBD2, 5 bases. The CDR3 spans 13 residues. Looked up from germline, CDR1 is SGHAT and CDR2 is FQNNGV. Trimming took off 5 bases at V and 3 bases at J, with 11 bases between the two ends. The DNA of the CDR3 is TGTGCCAGCAGCCGAGGACTCGACTACGAGCAGTACTTC. Translated: CASSRGLDYEQYF.

The chain links TRBV6-2 or TRBV6-3 to TRBJ2-7, with TRBD1 as a possible D gene (5 bases). CDR1 MNHEY and CDR2 SVGEGT come from the germline V gene. The V end was cut by 0 bases, the J end by 3 bases, with 9 bases between. This CDR3 is built from 14 residues. CDR3 sequence: CASSYSRQGYEQYF. The CDR3 region has the DNA TGTGCCAGCAGTTACTCGAGGCAGGGCTACGAGCAGTACTTC.

The sample holds a few counts of this clone. The genes are TRBV25-1 and TRBJ2-6; a possible D gene is TRBD2 (5 bases). Looked up from germline, CDR1 is MGHDK and CDR2 is SYGVNS. V lost 2 bases, J lost 0 bases, and 5 bases lay in between. CDR3 size: 15 residues. The CDR3 DNA sequence: TGTGCCAGCAGTGAACGGGGCTCTGGGGCCAACGTCCTGACTTTC. Its protein is CASSERGSGANVLTF.

V usage is TRBV6-5 and J usage is TRBJ1-6; no clear D gene. Germline lookup yields CDR1 MNHEY and CDR2 SVGAGI. This CDR3 has 13 amino acids. The V end was cut by 11 bases, the J end by 9 bases, with 17 bases between. In nucleotides, the CDR3 is TGTGCCGAGCGGACGGGTCCGGGTTCACCCCTCCACTTT. Amino acids: CAERTGPGSPLHF.

Notes on this clone: A much bigger clone sits one base away, suggesting this may be a read error. This chain uses TRBV7-3 with TRBJ1-1; maybe TRBD1 (5 bases). V dropped 5 bases and J dropped 1 base, with 8 bases sitting between them. The germline V gene has CDR1 SGHTA and CDR2 FQGTGA. CDR3 length: 13 amino acids. For the CDR3, the DNA is TGTGCCAGCAGCATTGACAGGAACACTGAAGCTTTCTTT. Translating it yields CASSIDRNTEAFF. Full variable domain (missing parts from reference TRBV7-3 and TRBJ1-1): GAGVSQTPSNKVTEKGKYVELRCDPISGHTALYWYRQSLGQGPEFLIYFQGTGAADDSGLPNDRFFAVRPEGSVSTLKIQRTERGDSAVYLCASSIDRNTEAFFGQGTRLTVV.

This clone was picked up one time. The V call is TRBV7-2, the J call TRBJ2-2, with TRBD2 matching 10 bases. This CDR3 is 18 amino acids long. The germline gives CDR1 SGHTA, CDR2 FQGNSA. The trim removed 0 bases at V and 7 bases at J, leaving 11 bases unmatched. CDR3 in amino acids: CASSLALATSGRDGELFF. CDR3 sequence (DNA): TGTGCCAGCAGCTTAGCGCTCGCGACTAGCGGGCGAGACGGGGAGCTGTTTTTT.

The chain combines TRBV5-1 with TRBJ2-5, with D tentatively TRBD2 (7 bases). The CDR3 loop spans 15 amino acids. Trimming removed 2 bases from V and 1 base from J, with 12 bases in between. CDR1 is SGHRS, CDR2 YFSETQ, per germline. The CDR3 nucleotides read TGCGCCAGCAGCTTCAGGGAGGGGGTCCAAGAGACCCAGTACTTC. It specifies CASSFREGVQETQYF.

The chain employs TRBV6-5 and TRBJ2-6; tentatively, D is TRBD1 (5 bases). The CDR3 spans 13 residues. Germline V CDR1 and CDR2: MNHEY, SVGAGI. V was pared by 8 bases and J by 2 bases, with 7 bases between. CDR3 loop: CASSGTGANVLTF. In nucleotides, the CDR3 is TGTGCCAGCTCAGGGACTGGGGCCAACGTCCTGACTTTC.

The chain couples TRBV7-2 to TRBJ2-7; no clear D. The CDR3 has 15 amino acids. From germline, CDR1 is SGHTA and CDR2 FQGNSA. The germline V and J ends were trimmed by 5 bases and 0 bases, with 14 bases remaining between them. As DNA, the CDR3 is TGTGCCAGCAGCAGACAATTACAGAGCTCCTACGAGCAGTACTTC. Its protein product is CASSRQLQSSYEQYF.

The V call is TRBV30, the J call TRBJ2-7, with a tentative D call TRBD1 (6 bases). V lost 5 bases to trimming and J lost 4 bases, with 9 bases between them. CDR3 length: 11 residues. Germline CDR1 reads GTSNPN; CDR2 reads SVGIG (reference sequence). CDR3 bases: TGTGCCTGGGGACAGTCATACGAGCAGTACTTC. Its protein is CAWGQSYEQYF.

The chain joins TRBV9 to TRBJ2-1, with 10 bases aligning to TRBD1. With V trimmed by 6 bases and J by 4 bases, 7 bases remained unmatched. The CDR3 is 15 residues long. The germline gives CDR1 SGDLS, CDR2 YYNGEE. CDR3 protein: CASTRDRGTYNEQFF. The CDR3 DNA reads as TGTGCCAGCACCCGGGACAGGGGAACTTACAATGAGCAGTTCTTC.

V gene TRBV15 combines with J gene TRBJ2-1; D perhaps matches TRBD1 (5 bases). The V and J ends lost 2 bases and 4 bases respectively, with 6 bases between them. The germline gives CDR1 LNHNV, CDR2 YYDKDF (reference sequence). The CDR3 totals 13 residues. This chain's CDR3 is CATSRQGYNEQFF. CDR3 nucleotides: TGTGCCACCAGCAGACAGGGATACAATGAGCAGTTCTTC.

This chain links TRBV6-5 with TRBJ1-1; 7 positions match TRBD1. CDR3 length: 15 residues. J gave up 3 bases and V 6 bases, and 10 bases lay outside the gene matches. The germline V gene has CDR1 MNHEY and CDR2 SVGAGI. The CDR3 here is CASSHQGGGDTEAFF. The CDR3 DNA sequence: TGTGCCAGCAGCCATCAAGGGGGCGGAGACACTGAAGCTTTCTTT.

The chain uses TRBV2 and TRBJ1-3; no clear D. Germline V gene sequence: CDR1 SNHLY, CDR2 FYNNEI. V was shortened by 7 bases and J by 0 bases, with 10 bases between the two germline ends. There are 14 residues in the CDR3. CDR3 sequence (DNA): TGTGCCAGCAAAGGTCCTAGCTCTGGAAACACCATATATTTT. Protein: CASKGPSSGNTIYF.

The chain carries TRBV11-1 and TRBJ1-2; 10 bases align to TRBD1. Per the germline V gene, CDR1 is SGHAT and CDR2 is FQDESV (reference sequence). This CDR3 contains 14 residues. V dropped 1 base and J dropped 7; count of bases not matched to a gene: 3. CDR3 DNA: TGTGCCAGCAGCTTAGGACAGGGGGCGAGTGGCTACACCTTC. Amino acid sequence: CASSLGQGASGYTF.

The rearrangement uses TRBV3-1 (or the pseudogene TRBV3-2) and TRBJ2-1; 11 bases match TRBD2. After removal of 2 bases from V and 3 bases from J, the junction contained 3 bases not matched to a gene. The length of the CDR3 is 16 residues. The V gene's germline CDR1 is LGHDT and CDR2 YNNKEL (reference sequence). The DNA for the CDR3 is TGTGCCAGCAGCCAAACTAGCGGGGGCGACTACAATGAGCAGTTCTTC. Encoded protein: CASSQTSGGDYNEQFF.

V and J are TRBV30 and TRBJ1-2; 7 bases align to TRBD1. Germline V gene lookup returns CDR1 GTSNPN and CDR2 SVGIG (reference sequence). Germline trimming cut 2 bases from V and 5 bases from J; bases unmatched to any gene: 11. This CDR3 has 15 residues. CDR3 nucleotides: TGTGCCTGGAGTCGGGGGACAGCCGGTGGGTATGGCTACACCTTC. Its translation: CAWSRGTAGGYGYTF.

This chain links TRBV4-3 with TRBJ2-1, with D perhaps matching TRBD2 (5 bases). The CDR3 consists of 15 residues. With 2 bases removed from V and 3 bases from J, the gap between germline ends came to 11 bases. Per the germline V gene, CDR1 is LGHNA and CDR2 is YSLEER. The CDR3 region is CASSQQLDNYNEQFF. As DNA, the CDR3 is TGCGCCAGCAGCCAACAACTAGACAACTACAATGAGCAGTTCTTC.

The V call is TRBV6-5, the J call TRBJ2-2; 8 bases line up with TRBD2. The germline CDR1 and CDR2 sequences are MNHEY and SVGAGI. V lost 2 bases and J lost 6; bases outside the gene matches: 5. CDR3 length: 15 amino acids. CDR3 nucleotides: TGTGCCAGCAGTTACGCCGGGAGGGCCTCCGGGGAGCTGTTTTTT. Its translation is CASSYAGRASGELFF.

The V call is TRBV5-4, the J call TRBJ2-5, with TRBD1 matching 10 bases. Losses at the gene ends were 0 bases for V and 9 bases for J; bases not matched to a gene: 5. CDR3 length equals 14 residues. In germline, CDR1 is SGHNT, CDR2 YYREEE (reference sequence). The CDR3 DNA follows: TGTGCCAGCAGCTTGGCGGGACAGGGGTGGCCCCAGTACTTC. This codes for CASSLAGQGWPQYF.

This chain uses TRBV5-6 with TRBJ2-1; D remains unclear. The V end was cut by 5 bases, the J end by 0 bases, with 15 bases between. Looked up from germline, CDR1 is SGHDT and CDR2 is YYEEEE. CDR3 size: 16 residues. CDR3: CASSRGGPSSYNEQFF. CDR3 bases: TGTGCCAGCAGTCGTGGTGGGCCGAGCTCCTACAATGAGCAGTTCTTC.

CDR3 loop: CASSLSAGTGGSEQYF. In DNA form, the CDR3 reads TGTGCCAGCAGTTTATCCGCCGGGACAGGGGGTAGCGAGCAGTACTTC. This chain uses TRBV27 with TRBJ2-7; 11 nucleotides line up with TRBD1. The CDR3 has 16 residues. CDR1 and CDR2 (germline): MNHEY, SMNVEV (reference sequence). With 0 bases clipped from V and 6 bases from J, the junction kept 7 bases outside the gene matches.

The V and J genes are TRBV9 and TRBJ2-3; D unclear. The CDR3 has 13 residues. V lost 3 bases, J lost 5 bases, and 10 bases lay in between. Germline V gene data show CDR1 as SGDLS and CDR2 as YYNGEE. The chain's CDR3 is CASSAPPLDTQYF. The CDR3 DNA is TGTGCCAGCAGCGCCCCCCCGTTAGATACGCAGTATTTT.

This clone was seen once. This sample also contains other DNA sequences that code for the same CDR3. This sequence joins TRBV19 and TRBJ1-1, with a tentative D call TRBD1 (6 bases). CDR3 length equals 14 residues. CDR1 and CDR2 (germline): LNHDA, SQIVND (reference sequence). V was trimmed by 2 bases and J by 5 bases, leaving 12 bases between them. The CDR3 DNA follows: TGTGCCAGTAGTATAACCAGGGGACGGACTGAAGCTTTCTTT. Residues: CASSITRGRTEAFF.

Only one count was recorded for this clone. The rearrangement joins TRBV27 to TRBJ2-7, with TRBD1 matching 7 bases. Germline assignment: CDR1 MNHEY and CDR2 SMNVEV (reference sequence). V lost 5 bases to trimming and J lost 0 bases; unmatched junction nucleotides: 4. The CDR3 has 14 residues. The CDR3 nucleotides are TGTGCCAGCAGTGCCACAGGGGCCTCCTACGAGCAGTACTTC. Its protein product is CASSATGASYEQYF.